This record looks at one TCR beta chain sequence and its context. This sample is drawn from a study of T cell changes during pregnancy in multiple sclerosis. Here immunoSEQ multiplex PCR was the method, and the copy in TCRdb shows in-frame clones only, minus some. Of around 59,000 clones detected, 93% appear once; the ten largest clones hold under 5%. This TCR was sampled from a female donor with multiple sclerosis, enrolled in a pregnancy study. Sequences were derived from CD8+ T cells from peripheral blood mononuclear cells, sampled in the second trimester of pregnancy.

CDR3 DNA: TGTGCCAGCAGCCGACAGGGTAGGGAAGAGACCCAGTACTTC. It specifies CASSRQGREETQYF. V is TRBV27 and J is TRBJ2-5; 7 bases are a match to TRBD1. J gave up 3 bases and V 6 bases, and 7 bases lay outside the gene matches. The germline CDR1 and CDR2 sequences are MNHEY and SMNVEV (reference sequence). This CDR3 has 14 residues.